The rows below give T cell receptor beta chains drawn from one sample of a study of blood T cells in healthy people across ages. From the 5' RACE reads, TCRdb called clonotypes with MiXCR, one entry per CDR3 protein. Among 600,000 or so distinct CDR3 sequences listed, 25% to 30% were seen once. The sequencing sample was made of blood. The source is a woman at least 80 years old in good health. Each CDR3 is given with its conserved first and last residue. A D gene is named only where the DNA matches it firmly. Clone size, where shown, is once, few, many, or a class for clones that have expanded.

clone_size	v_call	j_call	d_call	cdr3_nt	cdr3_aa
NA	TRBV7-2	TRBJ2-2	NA	TGTGCCAGCAGCTTACTAAGCTCCACCGGGGAGCTGTTTTTT	CASSLLSSTGELFF
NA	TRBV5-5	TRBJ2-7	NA	TGTGCCAGCAGCCCCCACTCCAATGAGCAGTACTTC	CASSPHSNEQYF
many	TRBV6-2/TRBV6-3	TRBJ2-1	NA	TGTGCCAGCACCCGGACCGTAGACAATGAGCAGTTCTTC	CASTRTVDNEQFF
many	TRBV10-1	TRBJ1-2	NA	TGCGCCAGCAGACTTGGCTACACCTTC	CASRLGYTF
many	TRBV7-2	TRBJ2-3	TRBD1	TGTGCCAGCAGCCTTCAGACAGGGGCACAAGATACGCAGTATTTT	CASSLQTGAQDTQYF
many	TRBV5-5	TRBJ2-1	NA	TGTGCCAGCAGCTTGCGGGCCATAAGCTCCTACAATGAGCAGTTCTTC	CASSLRAISSYNEQFF
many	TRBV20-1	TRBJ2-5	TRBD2	TGCAGTGGCCTCACTAGCGGGGGGGCGGCAGAGACCCAGTACTTC	CSGLTSGGAAETQYF
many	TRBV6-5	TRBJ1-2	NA	TGTGCCAGCAGTGAGGGTGGGTTCTATGGCTACACCTTC	CASSEGGFYGYTF
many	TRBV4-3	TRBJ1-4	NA	TGCGCCAGCAGCCAAGCCCGGGAGTGGAATGAAAAACTGTTTTTT	CASSQAREWNEKLFF
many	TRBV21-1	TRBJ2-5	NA	TGTGCCAGCAGCAAGTCCCGGGACAGGCTCGAAGAGACCCAGTACTTC	CASSKSRDRLEETQYF
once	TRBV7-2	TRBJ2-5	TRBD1	TGTGCCAGCAGTTCCCCGGGACAGGTTTTTGAAGAGACCCAGTACTTC	CASSSPGQVFEETQYF
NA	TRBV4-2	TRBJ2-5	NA	TGTGCCAGCAGGGGGAACTACCAAGAGACCCAGTACTTC	CASRGNYQETQYF
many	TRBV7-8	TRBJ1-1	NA	TGTGCCAGCAGCTTAGCGGACGGGGAAGCTTTCTTT	CASSLADGEAFF
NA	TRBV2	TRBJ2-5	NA	TGTGCCAGCAGTCGGGACACTCAAGAGACCCAGTACTTC	CASSRDTQETQYF
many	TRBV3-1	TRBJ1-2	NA	TGTGCCAGCAGCCAAGATTTCGGGGGAATCAATGGCTACACCTTC	CASSQDFGGINGYTF
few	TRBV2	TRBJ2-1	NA	TGTGCCAGCAGTGCTCGACCCAACAATGAGCAGTTCTTC	CASSARPNNEQFF
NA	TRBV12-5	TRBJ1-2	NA	TGTGCTAGTGGTTTGGTACTTGGGGGGAACTATGGCTACACCTTC	CASGLVLGGNYGYTF
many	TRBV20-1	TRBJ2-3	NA	TGCAGTGCTAGAGGGGGACTCTACACAGATACGCAGTATTTT	CSARGGLYTDTQYF
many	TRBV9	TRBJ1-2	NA	TGTGCCAGCAGCCCGACCGGGGGGGGGGCAGGCTATGGCTACACCTTC	CASSPTGGGAGYGYTF
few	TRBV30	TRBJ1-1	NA	TGTGCCTGGAGTGTACTCCAGGGTCGGACTGAAGCTTTCTTT	CAWSVLQGRTEAFF
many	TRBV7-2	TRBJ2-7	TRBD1	TGTGCCAGCAGCCGTTGGGTAACCGGGACAGGATTTTCCTACGAGCAGTACTTC	CASSRWVTGTGFSYEQYF
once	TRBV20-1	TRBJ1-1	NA	TGCAGGGCCACGTGGGCGGGGACTGAAGCTTTCTTT	CRATWAGTEAFF
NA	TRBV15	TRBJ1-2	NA	TGTGTCGCCGTTGGCGGTTCGAGGGGGGCCTGTGGCTACACCTTC	CVAVGGSRGACGYTF